Each of the 6 T cell receptor beta chains below was sequenced from the same sample in a study of T cells in Graves' hyperthyroidism and ophthalmopathy. Amplification of TCR beta CDR3 regions was performed using RNA transcripts as template. The HTBI primer set served for first-round RT-PCR of the TCR CDR3. From the multiplex PCR reads, TCRdb called clonotypes with MiXCR, one entry per CDR3 protein. The repertoire includes a few hundred thousand distinct CDR3 sequences, 15% to 20% of them detected once, and around 17% sits in the top ten. What was sequenced was blood. The source is a woman aged 18-29 years with Graves' ophthalmopathy.

This clonotype was found many times. This chain links TRBV12-3 or TRBV12-4 with TRBJ2-1, with D tentatively TRBD2 (5 bases). CDR3 length equals 16 residues. V was pared by 3 bases and J by 0 bases, with 12 bases between. The CDR3 bases are TGTGCCAGCAGTTTTATAGGAGGTAGCTCCTACAATGAGCAGTTCTTC. Its translation: CASSFIGGSSYNEQFF.

The sample holds a few counts of this clonotype. This chain joins TRBV6-1 and TRBJ1-3, with 8 bases that match TRBD1. This CDR3 is built from 15 residues. The V gene end was trimmed by 7 bases and the J gene end by 4 bases; junction bases not matched to a gene: 9. Germline CDR1 MNHNS, CDR2 SASEGT. The CDR3 protein is CASTETWTGGNTIYF. CDR3 nucleotide sequence: TGTGCCAGCACCGAGACGTGGACAGGGGGAAACACCATATATTTT.

This clonotype was recorded many times. V usage is TRBV2 and J usage is TRBJ2-7; 7 nucleotides match TRBD1. The germline V gene encodes CDR1 SNHLY and CDR2 FYNNEI. This CDR3 region has 16 residues. With V trimmed by 6 bases and J by 6 bases, 17 bases remained unmatched. CDR3: CASSPKGNRGRGEQYF. The CDR3 DNA is TGTGCCAGCAGCCCAAAGGGGAACAGGGGACGCGGCGAGCAGTACTTC.

This clonotype came up many times. The chain links TRBV2 to TRBJ1-1; 9 nucleotides agree with TRBD1. CDR3 length: 12 amino acids. The V and J ends lost 7 bases and 10 bases, in that order; junction bases with no gene match: 7. Germline V gives CDR1 SNHLY, CDR2 FYNNEI. CDR3 bases: TGTGCCAGCACTTGGACAGGGGTGGGAGCTTTCTTT. Protein product: CASTWTGVGAFF.

This clonotype was observed at least ten times. This chain connects TRBV2 to TRBJ1-6; TRBD1 agrees at 7 bases. The CDR3 spans 15 residues. J was trimmed by 7 bases and V by 6 bases; bases with no gene match: 9. Germline assignment: CDR1 SNHLY and CDR2 FYNNEI. CDR3 loop: CASRARQGWNSPLHF. CDR3 nucleotide sequence: TGTGCCAGCAGGGCACGACAGGGCTGGAATTCACCCCTCCACTTT.

Turning to this clonotype: A clone one base away is much larger, so this may be a read error. The chain has TRBV11-2 and TRBJ1-3; D remains unclear. Germline assignment: CDR1 SGHAT and CDR2 FQNNGV. The CDR3 has 17 amino acids. CDR3 DNA: TGTGCCGGCAGCTTAACCCTCCACGGACGGATTGGAAACACCATATATTTT. It translates to CAGSLTLHGRIGNTIYF.